One and the same sample provided the 32 T cell receptor beta chains below, sequenced in a study of cytomegalovirus exposure and HLA in healthy donors. PCR amplification relied on 60 Vbeta primers (plus 13 Jbeta primers). Here immunoSEQ multiplex PCR was the method, and the copy in TCRdb shows in-frame clones only, minus some. The sample lists approximately 190,000 clones, over 75% occurring once. Sequencing was performed on PBMCs. These receptors were taken from a boy between 2 and 10 years old in good health and CMV-seronegative.

Worth noting for this clone: The sample contains more than one DNA sequence encoding this CDR3. The CDR3 loop is CASSQGGGSYEQYF. CDR3 DNA: TGTGCCAGCAGCCAAGGCGGGGGCTCCTACGAGCAGTACTTC. V and J are TRBV4-2 and TRBJ2-7; 7 nucleotides line up with TRBD2. With V trimmed by 1 base and J by 0 bases, 0 bases remained unmatched. The CDR3 has 14 amino acids. Germline V gene lookup returns CDR1 LGHNA and CDR2 YNFKEQ.

This chain uses TRBV7-2 with TRBJ2-6; tentative D call: TRBD2 (7 bases). V lost 7 bases and J lost 2, with 15 bases in between. Germline V lookup: CDR1 SGHTA, CDR2 FQGNSA. The CDR3 extends over 16 amino acids. CDR3 sequence reads: CASIKGGEPGANVLTF. The CDR3, as DNA: TGTGCCAGCATCAAGGGGGGGGAACCTGGGGCCAACGTCCTGACTTTC.

The sample holds one count of this clone. The rearrangement links TRBV30 to TRBJ1-5, with D possibly matching TRBD1 (5 bases). Germline values: CDR1 GTSNPN, CDR2 SVGIG (reference sequence). The V gene lost 2 bases and the J gene lost 8 bases, with 13 bases spanning the gap. The CDR3 sequence is 13 residues long. CDR3 nucleotides: TGTGCCTGGAGTCCAAAGGGAGGGGAGCCCCAGCATTTT. Protein sequence: CAWSPKGGEPQHF.

This rearrangement joins TRBV7-9 to TRBJ1-3, with D uncertain. The germline V gene encodes CDR1 SEHNR and CDR2 FQNEAQ (reference sequence). V was trimmed by 8 bases and J by 1 base, leaving 6 bases between them. The CDR3 loop spans 12 amino acids. The CDR3 DNA follows: TGTGCCAGCCGAGGGTCTGGAAACACCATATATTTT. As protein: CASRGSGNTIYF.

The gene calls are TRBV29-1 and TRBJ1-1; D is ambiguous. V was clipped by 5 bases and J by 1 base, with 8 bases between them. Germline assignment: CDR1 SQVTM and CDR2 ANQGSEA. The CDR3 is made up of 12 amino acids. CDR3 nucleotides: TGCAGCGTTAACCACAGGAACACTGAAGCTTTCTTT. Translation gives CSVNHRNTEAFF.

The gene calls are TRBV5-4 and TRBJ2-1, with a weak D call TRBD2 (7 bases). The CDR3 has 15 amino acids. The V gene lost 1 base and the J gene lost 6 bases, with 14 bases spanning the gap. Germline-derived CDR1 and CDR2 are SGHNT and YYREEE (reference sequence). CDR3 sequence: CASSLFPGEGNEQFF. The CDR3 DNA sequence: TGTGCCAGCAGCTTGTTTCCAGGGGAGGGCAATGAGCAGTTCTTC.

The CDR3 nucleotides are TGTGCCAGCAGCTCCCTCTCTGGCGGGGGGGGCACCCAGTACTTC. Translating gives CASSSLSGGGGTQYF. The chain joins TRBV9 to TRBJ2-5; 9 bases align to TRBD2. The V gene end was trimmed by 4 bases and the J gene end by 8 bases; junction bases not matched to a gene: 12. Germline CDR1 reads SGDLS; CDR2 reads YYNGEE. The CDR3 length is 15 residues. Drawing the rest from reference TRBV9 and TRBJ2-5, the complete variable domain is DSGVTQTPKHLITATGQRVTLRCSPRSGDLSVYWYQQSLDQGLQFLIQYYNGEERAKGNILERFSAQQFPDLHSELNLSSLELGDSALYFCASSSLSGGGGTQYFGPGTRLLVL.

The CDR3 bases are TGTGCCAGCGGGACAGCGTGGGGCTACACCTTC. It encodes CASGTAWGYTF. This rearrangement joins TRBV2 to TRBJ1-2, with 7 nucleotides matching TRBD1. J gave up 8 bases and V 8 bases, and 5 bases lay outside the gene matches. This CDR3 is 11 amino acids long. The germline gives CDR1 SNHLY, CDR2 FYNNEI.

The V gene is TRBV9, the J gene TRBJ2-7, with D tentatively TRBD1 (6 bases). CDR1 and CDR2 from the germline V gene are SGDLS and YYNGEE. Trimming shortened V by 0 bases and J by 4 bases, and 23 bases separated the two germline ends. This CDR3 comprises 18 residues. CDR3 bases: TGTGCCAGCAGCGTAGCCGGTTGGGGGCCAGGGCCCTCTTACGAGCAGTACTTC. As protein: CASSVAGWGPGPSYEQYF.

Details on this clone: One end of the junction is discordant with germline, which a read error may explain. The chain recombines TRBV7-6 with TRBJ2-7; TRBD2 matches 7 bases. This CDR3 is 15 amino acids long. The germline V gene encodes CDR1 SGHVS and CDR2 FNYEAQ. CDR3 loop: CASSSLAVGSYEQYF. CDR3 nucleotides: TGTGCCAGCAGTTCTCTAGCGGTTGGGTCCTATGAGCAGTACTTC.

The J gene is TRBJ1-2, the V gene TRBV14; no firm D call. This CDR3 is built from 15 residues. In germline, CDR1 is SGHDN, CDR2 FVKESK. The V end lost 4 bases, the J end lost 4 bases, and 16 bases lay between the germline ends. CDR3 bases: TGTGCCAGCAGCCCTAAAGGTCGGGGATTCTATGGCTACACCTTC. It yields the protein CASSPKGRGFYGYTF.

This clone was found once. The chain carries TRBV11-2 and TRBJ2-3, with D possibly TRBD2 on 5 matching bases. The V gene's germline CDR1 is SGHAT and CDR2 FQNNGV. The CDR3 runs 14 residues. V was clipped by 5 bases and J by 6 bases, with 15 bases between them. The CDR3 nucleotides read TGTGCCAGCAGCCTATCAGCTTCGGGGGATACGCAGTATTTT. This encodes CASSLSASGDTQYF. Together with reference TRBV11-2 and TRBJ2-3, the CDR3 gives the full variable domain: EAGVAQSPRYKIIEKRQSVAFWCNPISGHATLYWYQQILGQGPKLLIQFQNNGVVDDSQLPKDRFSAERLKGVDSTLKIQPAKLEDSAVYLCASSLSASGDTQYFGPGTRLTVL.

The chain has TRBV7-2 and TRBJ2-1; TRBD1 might be the D (5 bases). CDR1 and CDR2 from the germline V gene are SGHTA and FQGNSA. The CDR3 loop spans 15 amino acids. Deletions cut 3 bases from V and 7 bases from J, with 16 bases between. This chain's CDR3 is CASSFKGVGVNEQFF. The CDR3 coding sequence is TGTGCCAGCAGCTTTAAGGGCGTAGGGGTGAATGAGCAGTTCTTC.

The chain carries TRBV11-2 and TRBJ2-1; 7 bases align to TRBD1. Germline CDR1 is SGHAT and CDR2 is FQNNGV. Unmatched junction bases numbered 8, after V lost 0 bases and J lost 9 bases. CDR3 size: 15 residues. This CDR3 reads CASSLDGIRGIEQFF. CDR3 nucleotide sequence: TGTGCCAGCAGCTTAGATGGTATCAGGGGGATTGAGCAGTTCTTC.

The rearrangement joins TRBV18 to TRBJ1-4, with D tentatively TRBD1 (6 bases). Trimming cost V 4 bases and J 0 bases, with 12 bases left between them. The CDR3 has 16 amino acids. Germline CDR1 KGHSH, CDR2 LQKENI. The CDR3 loop reads CASSRNEGATNEKLFF. As DNA, the CDR3 is TGTGCCAGCTCACGTAACGAGGGGGCAACTAATGAAAAACTGTTTTTT.

The J gene is TRBJ1-1, the V gene TRBV6-1; TRBD1 aligns across 9 bases. The CDR3 is 14 residues long. Per germline, CDR1 MNHNS and CDR2 SASEGT. V gave up 5 bases and J gave up 1 base; unmatched junction bases: 2. The CDR3 sequence is CASSKTGGNTEAFF. CDR3 nucleotide sequence: TGTGCCAGCAGTAAGACAGGGGGGAACACTGAAGCTTTCTTT.

The CDR3 protein is CASSSGGVLNEQFF. As DNA, the CDR3 is TGTGCCAGCAGTTCGGGGGGAGTCCTCAATGAGCAGTTCTTC. The chain has TRBV6-6 and TRBJ2-1, with 7 bases aligning to TRBD2. CDR1 MNHNY and CDR2 SVGAGI come from the germline V gene (reference sequence). The CDR3 runs 14 residues. V lost 4 bases to trimming and J lost 6 bases; unmatched junction nucleotides: 6.

This clone was observed a few times. J is TRBJ2-2 and V is TRBV2; maybe TRBD2 (6 bases). The CDR3 runs to 15 residues. Per the germline V gene, CDR1 is SNHLY and CDR2 is FYNNEI. V was cut by 2 bases and J by 5 bases, with 12 bases left in between. The DNA of the CDR3 is TGTGCCAGCAGTGAATGGGGGGTTGGGACCGGGGAGCTGTTTTTT. Its translation: CASSEWGVGTGELFF.

The chain links TRBV4-3 to TRBJ1-5; D is unresolved. The CDR3 extends over 13 amino acids. Germline CDR1 and CDR2: LGHNA and YSLEER. V lost 2 bases, J lost 4 bases, and 6 bases lay in between. Here the CDR3 reads CASSQYLNQPQHF. The CDR3 nucleotides are TGCGCCAGCAGCCAATACTTAAATCAGCCCCAGCATTTT.

The V call is TRBV2, the J call TRBJ1-3; 12 bases agree with TRBD1. The CDR3 is made up of 16 amino acids. Germline loops: CDR1 SNHLY, CDR2 FYNNEI. Unmatched junction bases numbered 9, after V lost 8 bases and J lost 4 bases. The CDR3 loop reads CASVRDRGRLGNTIYF. As DNA, the CDR3 is TGTGCCAGCGTCAGGGACAGGGGGCGCTTAGGAAACACCATATATTTT.

The chain is built from TRBV4-2 and TRBJ2-3, with 8 bases matching TRBD2. The length of the CDR3 is 16 residues. V shed 4 bases and J 1 base; nucleotides not matched to a gene: 7. CDR1 is LGHNA and CDR2 is YNFKEQ in the germline V gene. CDR3 loop: CASSLQSGGRTDTQYF. CDR3 nucleotide sequence: TGTGCCAGCAGCCTACAAAGCGGGGGCCGCACAGATACGCAGTATTTT.

The J gene is TRBJ1-2, the V gene TRBV2; 7 nucleotides align to TRBD1. After removal of 3 bases from V and 7 bases from J, the junction contained 8 bases not matched to a gene. Per germline, CDR1 SNHLY and CDR2 FYNNEI. The CDR3 extends over 14 amino acids. This CDR3 is CASSEDGTVGGYTF. In DNA form, the CDR3 reads TGTGCCAGCAGTGAGGATGGGACAGTGGGTGGCTACACCTTC.

In regard to this clone: Germline and junction disagree at one end, which may indicate a read error. This sample also contains other DNA sequences that code for the same CDR3. The chain has TRBV27 and TRBJ1-1, with D possibly matching TRBD1 (6 bases). This CDR3 contains 15 residues. CDR1 and CDR2 (germline): MNHEY, SMNVEV (reference sequence). The DNA for the CDR3 is TGCGCCAGCAGTCTAAAGGGGGAGTTGAACACTGAAGCTTTCTTT. It codes for CASSLKGELNTEAFF.

The sample holds a few counts of this clone. The chain uses TRBV30 and TRBJ1-5, with a weak D call TRBD1 (6 bases). Germline lookup yields CDR1 GTSNPN and CDR2 SVGIG (reference sequence). This CDR3 has 14 residues. The germline V and J ends were trimmed by 0 bases and 7 bases, with 13 bases remaining between them. Written as DNA, the CDR3 is TGTGCCTGGAGTGTGGGGGCCCGGGGACAGCCCCAGCATTTT. This translates into CAWSVGARGQPQHF.

The chain couples TRBV7-9 to TRBJ2-3; D is possibly TRBD2 (6 bases). V was shortened by 6 bases and J by 4 bases, with 11 bases between the two germline ends. The CDR3 spans 13 residues. Germline V CDR1 and CDR2: SEHNR, FQNEAQ (reference sequence). CDR3 region: CASRLGTADTQYF. DNA for the CDR3: TGTGCCAGCAGGCTCGGGACTGCAGATACGCAGTATTTT.

This clone was detected only once. The chain recombines TRBV7-2 with TRBJ2-1; 7 bases agree with TRBD1. The length of the CDR3 is 14 residues. The junction had 7 bases not matched to a gene; V was cut back by 5 bases and J by 6 bases. CDR1 and CDR2 (germline): SGHTA, FQGNSA. The CDR3 protein is CASSRTGTANEQFF. Here the CDR3 DNA reads TGTGCCAGCAGCCGAACTGGGACAGCCAATGAGCAGTTCTTC.

There are a few counts of this clone. In nucleotides, the CDR3 is TGTGCCGGAAGAGGGGGGGGCGGGTACGCCGAGCAGTACTTC. It specifies CAGRGGGGYAEQYF. The chain employs TRBV6-1 and TRBJ2-7; a possible D gene is TRBD2 (7 bases). V was shortened by 11 bases and J by 6 bases, with 23 bases between the two germline ends. The V gene's germline CDR1 is MNHNS and CDR2 SASEGT. This CDR3 is 14 amino acids long.

This chain links TRBV5-5 with TRBJ2-5; 9 positions agree with TRBD2. In germline, CDR1 is SGHKS, CDR2 YYEKEE (reference sequence). V lost 5 bases to trimming and J lost 2 bases; unmatched junction nucleotides: 4. This CDR3 contains 14 residues. CDR3 sequence reads: CASRGGGGQETQYF. The CDR3 DNA sequence: TGTGCCAGCAGGGGCGGGGGGGGACAAGAGACCCAGTACTTC.

The chain combines TRBV7-9 with TRBJ2-7; D is uncertain. V was trimmed by 6 bases and J by 6 bases, leaving 15 bases between them. CDR3 length: 13 amino acids. The germline V gene encodes CDR1 SEHNR and CDR2 FQNEAQ (reference sequence). As DNA, the CDR3 is TGTGCCAGCAGATTGGGCAGTCAGTCCGAGCAGTACTTC. Its translation is CASRLGSQSEQYF.

The CDR3: CSVEGTGASPDGRQFF. CDR3 nucleotides: TGCAGCGTTGAGGGGACAGGGGCATCCCCGGACGGTCGGCAGTTCTTC. The rearrangement uses TRBV29-1 and TRBJ2-1; 10 positions agree with TRBD1. The V and J ends lost 3 bases and 12 bases, in that order; junction bases with no gene match: 17. Per the germline V gene, CDR1 is SQVTM and CDR2 is ANQGSEA. This CDR3 contains 16 residues.

V gene TRBV19 combines with J gene TRBJ2-4, with D perhaps matching TRBD2 (6 bases). Germline V gives CDR1 LNHDA, CDR2 SQIVND (reference sequence). The CDR3 spans 18 residues. V lost 5 bases and J lost 0, with 20 bases in between. DNA of the CDR3: TGTGCCAGTAGTCCGAGGGAGCGGGCACAGTTAGCCAAAAACATTCAGTACTTC. Its translation: CASSPRERAQLAKNIQYF.

This chain joins TRBV6-1 and TRBJ2-7; perhaps TRBD1 as D (6 bases). The germline V and J ends were trimmed by 2 bases and 4 bases, with 6 bases remaining between them. The CDR3 is 12 amino acids. CDR1 and CDR2 (germline): MNHNS, SASEGT. This CDR3 reads CASSEQGYEQYF. The CDR3 DNA sequence: TGTGCCAGCAGTGAACAGGGGTACGAGCAGTACTTC.